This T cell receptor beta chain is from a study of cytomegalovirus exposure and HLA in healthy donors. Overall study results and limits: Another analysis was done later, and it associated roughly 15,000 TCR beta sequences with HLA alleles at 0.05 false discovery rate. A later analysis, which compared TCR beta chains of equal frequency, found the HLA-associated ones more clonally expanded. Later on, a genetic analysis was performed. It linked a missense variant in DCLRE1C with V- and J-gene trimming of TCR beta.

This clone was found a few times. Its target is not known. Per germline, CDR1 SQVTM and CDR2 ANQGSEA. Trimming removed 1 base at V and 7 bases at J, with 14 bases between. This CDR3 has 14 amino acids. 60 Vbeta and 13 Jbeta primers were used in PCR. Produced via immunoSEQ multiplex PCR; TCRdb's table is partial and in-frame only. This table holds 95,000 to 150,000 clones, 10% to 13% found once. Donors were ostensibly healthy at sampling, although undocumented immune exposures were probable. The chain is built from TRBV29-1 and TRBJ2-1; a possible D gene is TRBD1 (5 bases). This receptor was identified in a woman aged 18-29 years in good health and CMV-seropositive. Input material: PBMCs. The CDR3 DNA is TGCAGCGTTGAAGGGACACGAGATCGAAATGAGCAGTTCTTC. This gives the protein CSVEGTRDRNEQFF.